This TCR beta chain was identified in a study of T cell responses to AZD1222 COVID-19 vaccine. Broader study findings: Clonal diversity was possibly underestimated, and the donors were mostly white British, with more females. Distributed over spike, vaccine-associated CD4 TCRs predominated at 160-218 and 743-854. It was only after the peak T cell response that any repertoires were sampled.

As concerns this clone: Its antigen is still unknown.

Profiling relied on immunoSEQ multiplex PCR, and the TCRdb table lists in-frame clones only, not all of them. This sample has roughly 200,000 clones, with about 94% found just once. The receptor was isolated from an adult who received the MenACWY meningococcal vaccine as a control. The sample was peripheral blood, taken 28 days after the second dose of the MenACWY control vaccine.

CDR3 nucleotide sequence: TGTGCCAGCAGCCGGGACAGGGGATATGGCTACACCTTC. It specifies CASSRDRGYGYTF. The chain joins TRBV7-9 to TRBJ1-2, with 10 bases matching TRBD1. This CDR3 has 13 residues. Germline CDR1 reads SEHNR; CDR2 reads FQNEAQ (reference sequence). The trim removed 5 bases at V and 5 bases at J, leaving 2 bases unmatched.